Detailed here is one TCR beta chain. This entry belongs to a study of control samples from healthy donors and cancer patients. Only in-frame clones appear in the TCRdb table, and some are missing; sequencing was by immunoSEQ multiplex PCR. Among about 150,000 clones, 85% to 95% were seen once, and the ten largest hold 14%. The germline gives CDR1 MNHNY, CDR2 SVGAGI (reference sequence). V lost 7 bases and J 4 bases, leaving 16 bases between the germline ends. The CDR3 runs to 14 residues. Input material: PBMCs. This chain uses TRBV6-6 with TRBJ1-1; no clear D gene. The clonotype comes from a man aged 60 to 69 with colorectal cancer. This CDR3 is CASNLREDSTEAFF. The DNA for the CDR3 is TGTGCCAGCAATCTAAGAGAGGATAGCACTGAAGCTTTCTTT.